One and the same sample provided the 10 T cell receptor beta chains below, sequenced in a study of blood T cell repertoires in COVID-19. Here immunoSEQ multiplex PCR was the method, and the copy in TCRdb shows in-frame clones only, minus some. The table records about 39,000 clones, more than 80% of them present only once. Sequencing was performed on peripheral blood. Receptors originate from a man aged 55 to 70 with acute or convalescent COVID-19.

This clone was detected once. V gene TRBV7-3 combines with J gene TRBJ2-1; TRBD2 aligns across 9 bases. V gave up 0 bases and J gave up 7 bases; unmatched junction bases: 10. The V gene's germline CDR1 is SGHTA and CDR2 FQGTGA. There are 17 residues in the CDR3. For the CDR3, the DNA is TGTGCCAGCAGCTTAACAACGATGAGCGGGGGGCCGAATGAGCAGTTCTTC. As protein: CASSLTTMSGGPNEQFF.

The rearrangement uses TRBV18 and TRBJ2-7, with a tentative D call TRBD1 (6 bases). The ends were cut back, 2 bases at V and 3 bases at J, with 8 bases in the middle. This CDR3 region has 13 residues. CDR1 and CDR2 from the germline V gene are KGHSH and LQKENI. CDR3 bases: TGTGCCAGCTCACCAGACAGGAACTACGAGCAGTACTTC. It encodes CASSPDRNYEQYF.

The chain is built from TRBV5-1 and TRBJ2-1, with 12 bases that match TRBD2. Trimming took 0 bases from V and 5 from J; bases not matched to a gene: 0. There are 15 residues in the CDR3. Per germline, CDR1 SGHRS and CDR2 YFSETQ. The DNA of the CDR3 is TGCGCCAGCAGCTTGGCTAGCGGGAGGGACAATGAGCAGTTCTTC. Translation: CASSLASGRDNEQFF.

The CDR3 here is CASSVTGDDYGYTF. CDR3 DNA: TGTGCCAGCAGTGTAACAGGGGACGACTATGGCTACACCTTC. This chain joins TRBV2 and TRBJ1-2, with 7 bases fitting TRBD1. The V gene's germline CDR1 is SNHLY and CDR2 FYNNEI. The CDR3 totals 14 residues. J gave up 3 bases and V 4 bases, and 5 bases lay outside the gene matches. The full variable domain, in which reference TRBV2 and TRBJ1-2 provide the parts outside the CDR3, is EPEVTQTPSHQVTQMGQEVILRCVPISNHLYFYWYRQILGQKVEFLVSFYNNEISEKSEIFDDQFSVERPDGSNFTLKIRSTKLEDSAMYFCASSVTGDDYGYTFGSGTRLTVV.

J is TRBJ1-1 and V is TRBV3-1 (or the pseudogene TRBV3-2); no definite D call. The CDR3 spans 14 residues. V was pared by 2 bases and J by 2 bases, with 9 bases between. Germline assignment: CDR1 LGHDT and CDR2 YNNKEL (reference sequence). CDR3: CASSQRETNTEAFF. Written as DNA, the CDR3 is TGTGCCAGCAGCCAAAGGGAGACCAACACTGAAGCTTTCTTT.

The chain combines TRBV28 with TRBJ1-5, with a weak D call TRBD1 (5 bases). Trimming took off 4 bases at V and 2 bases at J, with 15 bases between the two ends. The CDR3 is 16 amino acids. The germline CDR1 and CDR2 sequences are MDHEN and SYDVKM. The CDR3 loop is CASSSGLGQGNQPQHF. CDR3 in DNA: TGTGCCAGCAGTTCGGGCCTGGGGCAGGGCAATCAGCCCCAGCATTTT.

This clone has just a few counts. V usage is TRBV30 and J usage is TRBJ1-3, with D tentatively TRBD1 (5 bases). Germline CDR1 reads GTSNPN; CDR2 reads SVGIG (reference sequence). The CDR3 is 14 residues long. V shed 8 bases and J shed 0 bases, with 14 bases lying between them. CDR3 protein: CARSGTISGNTIYF. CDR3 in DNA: TGTGCCCGTTCAGGGACTATCTCTGGAAACACCATATATTTT.

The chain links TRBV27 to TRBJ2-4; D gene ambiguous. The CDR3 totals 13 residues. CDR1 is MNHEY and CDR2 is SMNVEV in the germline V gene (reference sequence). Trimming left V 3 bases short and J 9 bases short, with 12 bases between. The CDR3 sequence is CASSLMAPGIQYF. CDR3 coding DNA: TGTGCCAGCAGTTTGATGGCCCCGGGCATTCAGTACTTC.

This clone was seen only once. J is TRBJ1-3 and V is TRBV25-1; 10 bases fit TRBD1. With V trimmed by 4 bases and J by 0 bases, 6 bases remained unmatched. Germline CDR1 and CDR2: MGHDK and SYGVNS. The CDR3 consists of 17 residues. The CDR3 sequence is CASSVAGTGVSGNTIYF. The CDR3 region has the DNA TGTGCCAGCAGTGTGGCCGGGACAGGGGTCTCTGGAAACACCATATATTTT.

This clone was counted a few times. The CDR3 sequence is CATSLRGGENQPQHF. CDR3 nucleotides: TGTGCCACCAGCCTGAGGGGGGGGGAGAATCAGCCCCAGCATTTT. The chain recombines TRBV15 with TRBJ1-5; a possible D gene is TRBD1 (6 bases). Per the germline V gene, CDR1 is LNHNV and CDR2 is YYDKDF (reference sequence). The CDR3 is made up of 15 amino acids. V gave up 5 bases and J gave up 4 bases, with 15 bases separating them.